The rows below give T cell receptor beta chains drawn from one sample of a study of T-cell memory formation after mild COVID-19. TCRdb ran MiXCR on the 5' RACE reads and lists one entry per CDR3 protein. Here the sample spans about 44,000 distinct CDR3 sequences, about 6.8% being singletons. Sequenced sample: PBMCs or a T cell subset sorted from them (not recorded which). These receptors were collected from an adult who had mild COVID-19 (a few samples of this study predate the infection). Cell type and time point are not known. CDR3s include the opening cysteine and the closing phenylalanine or tryptophan. The D gene is left open where the match is weak. Only some rows state a clone size, as once, few, many or a class for expanded clones.

>TRBV3-1|TRBJ1-1|TRBD1|-
CASRHGQGNTEAFF
TGTGCCAGCAGACACGGACAGGGGAACACTGAAGCTTTCTTT
>TRBV20-1|TRBJ2-3|TRBD2|many
CSAPSGGYTDTQYF
TGCAGTGCTCCTAGCGGGGGATACACAGATACGCAGTATTTT
>TRBV28|TRBJ2-4|-|-
CASSYGGLAKNIQYF
TGTGCCAGCAGTTACGGGGGACTAGCCAAAAACATTCAGTACTTC
>TRBV18|TRBJ1-2|TRBD1|-
CASSPEGQGYGYTF
TGTGCCAGCTCACCCGAAGGACAGGGCTATGGCTACACCTTC
>TRBV20-1|TRBJ2-1|TRBD1|many
CSARDGAGGFHEQFF
TGCAGTGCACGAGATGGGGCAGGGGGCTTCCATGAGCAGTTCTTC
>TRBV9|TRBJ1-4|-|many
CASSVVGRDGEKLFF
TGTGCCAGCAGCGTAGTCGGCAGGGACGGTGAAAAACTGTTTTTT
>TRBV7-2|TRBJ2-7|-|many
CASSPGRGQWYEQYF
TGTGCCAGCAGCCCGGGGAGGGGACAGTGGTACGAGCAGTACTTC
>TRBV28|TRBJ2-3|-|few
CACPGLSGHTQYF
TGTGCCTGCCCGGGACTCTCCGGGCATACGCAGTATTTT
>TRBV5-1|TRBJ1-5|-|many
CASSLNGGQSQPQHF
TGCGCCAGCAGCTTGAATGGCGGACAATCGCAGCCCCAGCATTTT
>TRBV2|TRBJ2-3|-|-
CASSGSSDADTQYF
TGTGCCAGCAGTGGCTCTAGCGACGCAGATACGCAGTATTTT
>TRBV7-7|TRBJ2-5|-|-
CASSLMAQETQYF
TGTGCTAGCAGCTTAATGGCCCAAGAGACCCAGTACTTC
>TRBV6-2/TRBV6-3|TRBJ2-7|-|many
CASSYTASSTYEQYF
TGTGCCAGCAGTTACACCGCTAGCAGTACCTACGAGCAGTACTTC
>TRBV18|TRBJ2-7|-|many
CASSPRRDGDEQYF
TGTGCCAGCTCACCACGCAGGGATGGCGACGAGCAGTACTTC
>TRBV11-3|TRBJ2-3|-|many
CASSLDVPPHWPDTQYF
TGTGCCAGCAGCTTGGACGTACCACCACACTGGCCAGATACGCAGTATTTT
>TRBV10-3|TRBJ1-3|-|-
CAIRGPGNTIYF
TGTGCCATCAGGGGGCCTGGAAACACCATATATTTT
>TRBV24-1|TRBJ2-1|-|many
CATSDRGSLENEQFF
TGTGCCACCAGTGACCGAGGGTCTTTGGAAAATGAGCAGTTCTTC
>TRBV7-8|TRBJ2-1|-|medium-sized
CASSRSVSSYNEQFF
TGTGCCAGCAGCCGGTCGGTAAGCTCCTACAATGAGCAGTTCTTC
>TRBV30|TRBJ2-1|TRBD1|many
CAWSEGAQGEQFF
TGTGCCTGGAGTGAGGGGGCCCAAGGTGAGCAGTTCTTC
>TRBV15|TRBJ2-1|TRBD2|-
CATSRTTSVDEQFF
TGTGCCACCAGCAGAACGACTAGCGTAGATGAGCAGTTCTTC
>TRBV18|TRBJ1-6|-|-
CASSPALDSPLHF
TGTGCCAGCTCACCGGCGTTGGATTCACCCCTCCACTTT
>TRBV4-2|TRBJ2-4|-|many
CASSQDRELINIQYF
TGTGCCAGCAGCCAAGATCGAGAACTAATAAACATTCAGTACTTC
>TRBV18|TRBJ1-1|TRBD1|many
CASSRSGTGDTEAFF
TGTGCCAGCTCACGTTCCGGGACAGGGGACACTGAAGCTTTCTTT
>TRBV9|TRBJ2-3|-|few
CASSPRMAGSTDTQYF
TGTGCCAGCAGCCCCCGGATGGCGGGTAGCACAGATACGCAGTATTTT
>TRBV7-2|TRBJ2-1|-|many
CASSSPRGGSSYNEQFF
TGTGCCAGCAGCTCCCCCCGTGGCGGCAGCTCCTACAATGAGCAGTTCTTC
>TRBV18|TRBJ2-5|-|many
CASSPTQALQETQYF
TGTGCCAGCTCACCCACTCAGGCGCTACAAGAGACCCAGTACTTC
>TRBV11-2|TRBJ1-1|-|few
CASSLGGLGTEAFF
TGTGCCAGCAGCTTAGGGGGCCTGGGAACTGAAGCTTTCTTT
>TRBV18|TRBJ2-2|-|-
CASSIQNTGELFF
TGTGCCAGCTCAATACAGAACACCGGGGAGCTGTTTTTT
>TRBV24-1|TRBJ2-1|-|few
CATSDYKSNEQFF
TGTGCCACCAGTGATTATAAAAGTAATGAGCAGTTCTTC